In its sample, the clone carrying this T cell receptor (beta chain) was seen once. This specimen comes from a study of blood T cell repertoires in COVID-19. Study context: COVID-19 samples, acute and convalescent, were from the United States, Italy and Spain. PBMCs, B-cell-depleted T cells, or T cells were the source of the cDNA or gDNA that made up the material.

The germline gives CDR1 SGHTS, CDR2 YDEGEE. The CDR3 contains 15 residues. V lost 4 bases and J lost 4; bases outside the gene matches: 6. Authors' analysis steps: Amplification of reference gene primers was used by the study to estimate nucleated cell counts. The protocol was immunoSEQ multiplex PCR, while the TCRdb copy is restricted to in-frame clones and leaves out a portion. V, J and clone size were drawn from that table, and D and trimming were deduced from the DNA. The data contain 350,000 to 500,000 clones, approximately 90% of them singletons. This clonotype was sampled from a man younger than 35 with COVID-19, enrolled during active disease. Input material: peripheral blood. The chain joins TRBV5-8 to TRBJ1-5; 9 nucleotides align to TRBD1. CDR3 amino acids: CASSTRGQGNQPQHF. As DNA, the CDR3 is TGTGCCAGCAGCACCCGAGGACAGGGGAATCAGCCCCAGCATTTT.